These T cell receptor beta chains were read from a single sample in a study of blood T cell repertoires in COVID-19. Profiled with immunoSEQ multiplex PCR; TCRdb holds only in-frame clones, not every one. The sample has tens of thousands of clones, around 90% seen once. What was sequenced was peripheral blood. The receptors come from a human donor in a cohort sampled during active COVID-19. Each CDR3 is given with its conserved first and last residue. Fields, in order: clone size, D gene, V gene, J gene, CDR3 protein, CDR3 DNA. D genes are given only for firm matches. Some rows have no size entry. The others give once, few or many, or a class for an expanded clone.

NA,NA,TRBV3-1/TRBV3-2,TRBJ2-2,CASSQVGLSRVGELFF,TGTGCCAGCAGCCAAGTGGGACTTAGCCGGGTCGGGGAGCTGTTTTTT
NA,NA,TRBV7-8,TRBJ2-7,CASSLVGSSNEQYF,TGTGCCAGCAGCTTAGTCGGGAGTTCGAACGAGCAGTACTTC
once,NA,TRBV2,TRBJ2-7,CASRYLRDSPTYEQYF,TGTGCCAGCAGATATCTCCGGGACTCCCCGACCTACGAGCAGTACTTC
NA,NA,TRBV7-6,TRBJ2-5,CASSLEAGGARTQYF,TGTGCCAGCAGCTTAGAAGCAGGTGGGGCTAGGACCCAGTACTTC
NA,NA,TRBV3-1/TRBV3-2,TRBJ2-5,CASQKGGSSQETQYF,TGTGCCAGTCAGAAAGGGGGTTCGTCCCAAGAGACCCAGTACTTC
NA,NA,TRBV7-9,TRBJ2-5,CASSLAGSAETQYF,TGTGCCAGCAGCTTGGCAGGGTCCGCAGAGACCCAGTACTTC
once,NA,TRBV28,TRBJ2-7,CASSFETGSYEQYF,TGTGCCAGCAGTTTCGAGACGGGCTCCTACGAGCAGTACTTC
NA,TRBD1,TRBV5-6,TRBJ1-6,CASSRDRGFNSPLHF,TGTGCCAGCAGCAGGGACAGGGGGTTCAATTCACCCCTCCACTTT
NA,NA,TRBV9,TRBJ2-2,CASSSSTTGNTGELFF,TGTGCCAGCAGTTCATCAACCACCGGGAACACCGGGGAGCTGTTTTTT
NA,NA,TRBV11-2,TRBJ1-5,CASSLTGASNQPQHF,TGTGCCAGCAGCTTAACTGGAGCAAGCAATCAGCCCCAGCATTTT
NA,NA,TRBV4-1,TRBJ2-1,CASSPFRRQDPSYNEQFF,TGCGCCAGCAGCCCGTTTAGGAGGCAGGACCCCTCCTACAATGAGCAGTTCTTC
NA,TRBD1,TRBV19,TRBJ2-7,CASTPGQVLSYEQYF,TGTGCCAGTACCCCGGGACAGGTACTTTCCTACGAGCAGTACTTC
NA,TRBD2,TRBV28,TRBJ2-3,CASRPATSGSAGDTQYF,TGTGCCAGCAGGCCCGCCACTAGCGGGAGCGCAGGAGATACGCAGTATTTT
once,TRBD2,TRBV7-3,TRBJ2-1,CASSSYGRPSYNEQFF,TGTGCCAGCAGCTCATACGGGAGGCCCTCCTACAATGAGCAGTTCTTC
NA,TRBD2,TRBV11-3,TRBJ2-7,CASSSPRGTSGSHEQYF,TGTGCCAGCAGCTCCCCTCGTGGGACTAGCGGGAGCCACGAGCAGTACTTC
NA,TRBD2,TRBV28,TRBJ2-7,CASSPRLAGDYEQYF,TGTGCCAGCAGCCCCAGGCTAGCGGGTGACTACGAGCAGTACTTC
NA,NA,TRBV11-2,TRBJ2-1,CASSLVKGDRYNEQFF,TGTGCCAGCAGCTTAGTAAAGGGGGATAGATACAATGAGCAGTTCTTC
NA,NA,TRBV27,TRBJ1-5,CASSLAGNSNQPQHF,TGTGCCAGCAGTTTAGCAGGGAATAGCAATCAGCCCCAGCATTTT
NA,TRBD2,TRBV30,TRBJ2-2,CAGTLAGGWTGELFF,TGTGCCGGTACCCTAGCGGGAGGTTGGACCGGGGAGCTGTTTTTT
NA,NA,TRBV28,TRBJ1-2,CASSPMGEEWNYGYTF,TGTGCCAGCAGTCCCATGGGTGAGGAGTGGAACTATGGCTACACCTTC
NA,NA,TRBV11-2,TRBJ1-2,CASSPSGGGASYGYTF,TGTGCCAGCAGCCCCAGTGGCGGGGGCGCGAGCTATGGCTACACCTTC
NA,NA,TRBV12-5,TRBJ2-6,CASAPSGANVLTF,TGTGCTAGTGCCCCCTCGGGGGCCAACGTCCTGACTTTC
NA,TRBD1,TRBV5-5,TRBJ1-1,CASSRGKGTGDMNTEAFF,TGTGCCAGCAGCCGGGGGAAGGGGACAGGAGACATGAACACTGAAGCTTTCTTT
NA,TRBD1,TRBV2,TRBJ1-5,CASSDWQGGNQPQHF,TGTGCCAGCAGTGACTGGCAGGGGGGCAATCAGCCCCAGCATTTT
NA,NA,TRBV9,TRBJ2-2,CASSPPTGVTGELFF,TGTGCCAGCAGCCCCCCAACCGGGGTCACCGGGGAGCTGTTTTTT
NA,NA,TRBV15,TRBJ2-1,CATSSEDRIDTLYNEQFF,TGTGCCACCAGCAGTGAAGATCGGATAGACACCCTTTACAATGAGCAGTTCTTC
once,TRBD1,TRBV7-9,TRBJ2-7,CASSPRTGSYEQYF,TGTGCCAGCAGCCCCCGGACAGGCTCCTACGAGCAGTACTTC
NA,TRBD1,TRBV5-1,TRBJ1-2,CASSTDRASYGYTF,TGCGCCAGCAGCACTGACAGGGCTTCCTATGGCTACACCTTC
NA,TRBD2,TRBV12-5,TRBJ2-3,CASALVLSGSPTDTQYF,TGTGCTAGTGCCCTGGTCCTCAGCGGGAGTCCCACAGATACGCAGTATTTT
NA,NA,TRBV28,TRBJ1-2,CASTIGGGYTF,TGTGCCAGCACGATCGGGGGAGGCTACACCTTC
NA,TRBD1,TRBV28,TRBJ1-5,CASSLWGQGFQPQHF,TGTGCCAGCAGTTTATGGGGACAGGGATTTCAGCCCCAGCATTTT
NA,NA,TRBV4-2,TRBJ1-1,CASSQSGLLNTEAFF,TGTGCCAGCAGCCAAAGCGGGCTGTTGAACACTGAAGCTTTCTTT
NA,TRBD1,TRBV7-9,TRBJ2-1,CASSPGQDNNEQFF,TGTGCCAGCAGCCCGGGACAGGACAACAATGAGCAGTTCTTC
NA,TRBD1,TRBV27,TRBJ2-3,CASSLGQGARDTQYF,TGTGCCAGCAGTTTGGGACAGGGGGCTAGGGATACGCAGTATTTT
NA,TRBD1,TRBV7-8,TRBJ1-1,CASSLAGQGLATEAFF,TGTGCCAGCAGCTTAGCTGGACAGGGCTTGGCCACTGAAGCTTTCTTT
NA,NA,TRBV14,TRBJ2-2,CASSQVTGLFF,TGTGCCAGCAGCCAAGTTACGGGGCTGTTTTTT
NA,TRBD2,TRBV6-5,TRBJ2-1,CASSYMTSGRYEQFF,TGTGCCAGCAGTTACATGACTAGCGGGAGATATGAGCAGTTCTTC
NA,TRBD2,TRBV28,TRBJ2-7,CASSLGTTYEQYF,TGTGCCAGCAGTTTAGGGACTACCTACGAGCAGTACTTC
NA,NA,TRBV9,TRBJ2-7,CASSPAWGEFVSYEQYF,TGTGCCAGCAGCCCCGCCTGGGGGGAGTTTGTTTCCTACGAGCAGTACTTC
NA,NA,TRBV7-5,TRBJ1-1,CVRSLVREERTEAFF,TGTGTCAGAAGCTTAGTTAGGGAGGAAAGAACTGAAGCTTTCTTT
NA,NA,TRBV24-1,TRBJ2-7,CATSDLTYEQYF,TGTGCCACCAGTGATCTAACTTACGAGCAGTACTTC
NA,TRBD1,TRBV6-5,TRBJ1-6,CASRGTGGNSPLHF,TGTGCCAGCAGGGGGACAGGGGGGAATTCACCCCTCCACTTT